Sequencing of this T cell receptor beta chain was carried out in a study of blood T cell repertoires in COVID-19. Study context: Researchers got acute and convalescent COVID-19 samples from the United States, Italy and Spain.

The V gene lost 0 bases and the J gene lost 5 bases, with 8 bases spanning the gap. The CDR3 consists of 14 residues. Germline V gene sequence: CDR1 SGHTS, CDR2 YDEGEE. This clone has a single count. Sequencing used immunoSEQ multiplex PCR; TCRdb keeps in-frame clones, though not all of them. The data contain about 73,000 clones, over 80% of them singletons. This receptor was identified in an elderly man with active or convalescent COVID-19. The sample comprised peripheral blood. The V call is TRBV5-8, the J call TRBJ2-2, with D uncertain. CDR3 in amino acids: CASSLGQITGELFF. The CDR3 nucleotides read TGTGCCAGCAGCTTGGGGCAGATAACCGGGGAGCTGTTTTTT.